The rows below give T cell receptor beta chains drawn from one sample of a study of blood T cell repertoires in COVID-19. Assay used: immunoSEQ multiplex PCR; TCRdb lists only in-frame clones, some missing. Among some 200,000 clones, 80% to 85% were seen once, and the ten largest hold approximately 3%. Material: peripheral blood. The receptors stem from a woman aged 25 to 39 who had recovered from COVID-19. Both conserved end residues are part of each CDR3. Each record gives: D gene, J gene, V gene, clone size, CDR3 DNA, CDR3 protein. A D gene is named only where the DNA matches it firmly. A clone size is listed for some rows: how often the clone was seen (once, few, many), or a class if it is expanded.

TRBD1,TRBJ2-7,TRBV28,once,TGTGCCAGCAGCACATCGACAGGGGGTAGCTCCTACGAGCAGTACTTC,CASSTSTGGSSYEQYF
TRBD1,TRBJ1-6,TRBV5-1,.,TGCGCCAGCAGCTCTGGGGACAGCAATAATTCACCCCTCCACTTT,CASSSGDSNNSPLHF
TRBD2,TRBJ2-4,TRBV19,once,TGTGCCAGTAGTATGGGAGGGCCCATTCAGTACTTC,CASSMGGPIQYF
.,TRBJ1-1,TRBV19,.,TGTGCCAGTTCCCAGGGTAATCGGGCTTTCTTT,CASSQGNRAFF
TRBD1,TRBJ2-7,TRBV19,.,TGTGCCAGTACCACGTCAGGGACAGGGCCCTACGAGCAGTACTTC,CASTTSGTGPYEQYF
TRBD2,TRBJ2-7,TRBV24-1,.,TGTGCCACCAGTGAACCGATAGCGGGAGGAGCCTACGAGCAGTACTTC,CATSEPIAGGAYEQYF
.,TRBJ2-3,TRBV5-1,.,TGCGCCAGCAGCGCGATACAGGGTGTGATAGATACGCAGTATTTT,CASSAIQGVIDTQYF
.,TRBJ2-4,TRBV3-1/TRBV3-2,.,TGTGCCAGCAGCCCTGACTACTCCAAAAACATTCAGTACTTC,CASSPDYSKNIQYF
.,TRBJ2-2,TRBV15,.,TGTGCCACCAGCATCATGAAGGCAGGAGGTACCGGGGAGCTGTTTTTT,CATSIMKAGGTGELFF
TRBD2,TRBJ2-3,TRBV13,.,TGTGCCAGCAGCTTAATACCGGGACTAGCCCTATCCACAGATACGCAGTATTTT,CASSLIPGLALSTDTQYF
TRBD1,TRBJ2-3,TRBV19,.,TGTGCCAGTAGTATTTTCGGGACAGCTTTAGATACGCAGTATTTT,CASSIFGTALDTQYF
TRBD2,TRBJ2-7,TRBV27,.,TGTGCCAGCAGTTATCAACCCTCTAGCGGGGAGCAGTACTTC,CASSYQPSSGEQYF
.,TRBJ2-5,TRBV7-9,.,TGTGCCAGCAGCCCTCTCCCGCCGCGTTCAGAGACCCAGTACTTC,CASSPLPPRSETQYF
.,TRBJ2-7,TRBV6-5,once,TGTGCCAGCAGTAATTGGGGGAGGGAGCAGTACTTC,CASSNWGREQYF
.,TRBJ2-3,TRBV11-2,.,TGTGCCAGCAGCTATTCCCCCAGATTCACAGATACGCAGTATTTT,CASSYSPRFTDTQYF
TRBD2,TRBJ2-7,TRBV27,.,TGTGCCAGCAGTTTACTAGCGGGAGCCGAGCAGTACTTC,CASSLLAGAEQYF
.,TRBJ2-3,TRBV9,.,TGTGCCAGCAGCGTCCGACTTAACACAGATACGCAGTATTTT,CASSVRLNTDTQYF
TRBD1,TRBJ2-3,TRBV4-1,.,TGCGCCAGCAGCCAATTCAGGGGGCGGGACACAGATACGCAGTATTTT,CASSQFRGRDTDTQYF
TRBD1,TRBJ2-5,TRBV2,.,TGTGCCAGCAAGAAAGGGACAGTCCAAGAGACCCAGTACTTC,CASKKGTVQETQYF
TRBD1,TRBJ1-6,TRBV28,.,TGTGCCAGCAGTTTGGCTGGACAGGGGGTTCTTAGTTCACCCCTCCACTTT,CASSLAGQGVLSSPLHF
TRBD2,TRBJ2-1,TRBV2,.,TGTGCCAGCAGTGATAACGGTTGGCTAGCGGTTAACAATGAGCAGTTCTTC,CASSDNGWLAVNNEQFF
.,TRBJ1-1,TRBV29-1,few,TGCAGCGTTGAACGTACTTCCAACACTGAAGCTTTCTTT,CSVERTSNTEAFF
TRBD1,TRBJ1-1,TRBV7-3,.,TGTGCCAGCAGCTTAGGAGGGGCAGGGGGTGGCACTGAAGCTTTCTTT,CASSLGGAGGGTEAFF
.,TRBJ1-5,TRBV16,few,TGTGCCAGCAGCCAATCGTCACCATTAGATCAGCCCCAGCATTTT,CASSQSSPLDQPQHF
TRBD1,TRBJ1-4,TRBV30,.,TGTGCCTGTCGGACAGGGAGTAAACTGTTTTTT,CACRTGSKLFF
.,TRBJ2-5,TRBV9,.,TGTGCCAGCAGCCTCCAGTGGGGCCCAGAGACCCAGTACTTC,CASSLQWGPETQYF
.,TRBJ1-2,TRBV6-5,.,TGTGCCAGCAGACCACACCGCGGGAACTATGGCTACACCTTC,CASRPHRGNYGYTF
TRBD1,TRBJ1-2,TRBV27,.,TGTGCCAGCAGACGCGCCCGGGACAGGGATAACTATGGCTACACCTTC,CASRRARDRDNYGYTF
TRBD1,TRBJ2-7,TRBV6-5,.,TGTGCCACCTACCTCGACAGGGACTCCTACGAGCAGTACTTC,CATYLDRDSYEQYF
TRBD2,TRBJ2-1,TRBV6-1,few,TGTGCCAGCAGTGAGCTAGCGGGAGGGCCGAATGAGCAGTTCTTC,CASSELAGGPNEQFF
TRBD1,TRBJ2-2,TRBV5-1,.,TGCGCCAGCAGCTTGACAGGGGGCCGCACCGGGGAGCTGTTTTTT,CASSLTGGRTGELFF
.,TRBJ2-3,TRBV6-8,.,TGTGCCAGCAGTTACCTAGCCTCTAGCGCTGATACGCAGTATTTT,CASSYLASSADTQYF
TRBD1,TRBJ2-7,TRBV4-1,once,TGCGCCAGCAGCCCTAGGACAGGGTGGGACGAGCAGTACTTC,CASSPRTGWDEQYF
.,TRBJ2-7,TRBV6-5,.,TGTGCCAGCAGTTACTCGAGAAAGCGGGCTTCCTACGAGCAGTACTTC,CASSYSRKRASYEQYF
.,TRBJ1-2,TRBV27,.,TGTGCCAGCAGTTTAAGTGCGACTCCTTATGGCTACACCTTC,CASSLSATPYGYTF
.,TRBJ2-4,TRBV9,.,TGTGCCAGCAGCGTAGGTTCTTACTTACTCGACATTCAGTACTTC,CASSVGSYLLDIQYF
TRBD2,TRBJ2-3,TRBV29-1,.,TGCAGCGTTGCTAGCGGAAGGGATACGCAGTATTTT,CSVASGRDTQYF
TRBD2,TRBJ2-3,TRBV6-5,.,TGTGCCAGCAGTTGGACTAGCGGCTCATCAGATACGCAGTATTTT,CASSWTSGSSDTQYF
.,TRBJ2-7,TRBV4-2,.,TGTGCCAGCAGCCAAGCCCCCGGGGTAGCGTTAACCTACGAGCAGTACTTC,CASSQAPGVALTYEQYF
.,TRBJ2-2,TRBV5-3,.,TGTGCCAGAAGCTTGCGTTCGGGGGCCGGGGAGCTGTTTTTT,CARSLRSGAGELFF